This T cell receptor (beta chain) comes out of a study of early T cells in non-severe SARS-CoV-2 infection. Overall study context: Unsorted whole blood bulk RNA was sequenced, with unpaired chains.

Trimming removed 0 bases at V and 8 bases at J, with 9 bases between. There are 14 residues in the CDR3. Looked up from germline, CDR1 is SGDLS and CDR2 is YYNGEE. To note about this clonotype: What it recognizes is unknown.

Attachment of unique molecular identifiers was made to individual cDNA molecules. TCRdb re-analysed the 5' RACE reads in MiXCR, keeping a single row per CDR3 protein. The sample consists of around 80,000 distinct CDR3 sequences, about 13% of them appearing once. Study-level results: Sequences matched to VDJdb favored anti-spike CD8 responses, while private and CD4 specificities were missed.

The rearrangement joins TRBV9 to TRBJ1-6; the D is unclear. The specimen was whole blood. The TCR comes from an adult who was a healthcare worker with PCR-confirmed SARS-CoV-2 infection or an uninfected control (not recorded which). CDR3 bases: TGTGCCAGCAGCGTAGGCGTCCAGCATTCACCCCTCCACTTT. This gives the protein CASSVGVQHSPLHF.